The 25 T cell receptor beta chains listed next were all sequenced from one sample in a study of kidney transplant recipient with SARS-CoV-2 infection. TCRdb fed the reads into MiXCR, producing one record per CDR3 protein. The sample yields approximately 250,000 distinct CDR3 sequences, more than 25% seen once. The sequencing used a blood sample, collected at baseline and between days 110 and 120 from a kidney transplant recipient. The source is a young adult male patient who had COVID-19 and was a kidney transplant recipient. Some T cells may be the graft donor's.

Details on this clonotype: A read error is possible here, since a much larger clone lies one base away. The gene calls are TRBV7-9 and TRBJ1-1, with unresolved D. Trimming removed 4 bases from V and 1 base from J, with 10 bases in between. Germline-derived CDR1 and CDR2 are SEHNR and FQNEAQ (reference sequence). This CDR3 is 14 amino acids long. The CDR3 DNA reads TGTGCCAGCAGCTCCTTTGACGGGAACACTGAAGCTTTCTTT. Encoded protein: CASSSFDGNTEAFF.

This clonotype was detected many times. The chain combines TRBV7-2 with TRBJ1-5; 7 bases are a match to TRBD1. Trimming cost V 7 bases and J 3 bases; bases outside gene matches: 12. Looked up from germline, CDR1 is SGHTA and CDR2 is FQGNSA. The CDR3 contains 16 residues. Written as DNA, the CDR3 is TGTGCCAGCACCCTAGGACAGGAGGGGCACAATCAGCCCCAGCATTTT. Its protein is CASTLGQEGHNQPQHF.

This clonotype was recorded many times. Written as DNA, the CDR3 is TGTGCCAGCAGGGGACATTCCGCCTACGAGCAGTACTTC. Its translation is CASRGHSAYEQYF. The rearrangement uses TRBV2 and TRBJ2-7; D might be TRBD1 (6 bases). V lost 6 bases to trimming and J lost 2 bases, with 11 bases between them. Germline lookup yields CDR1 SNHLY and CDR2 FYNNEI. The CDR3 covers 13 residues.

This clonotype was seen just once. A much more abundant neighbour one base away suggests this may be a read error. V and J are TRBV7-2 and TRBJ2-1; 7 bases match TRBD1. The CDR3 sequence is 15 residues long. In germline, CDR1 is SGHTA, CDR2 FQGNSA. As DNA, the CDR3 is TGTGCCAGCAGCTCTACAGGGGCTGGAGACAATGGGCAGTTCTTC. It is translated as CASSSTGAGDNGQFF.

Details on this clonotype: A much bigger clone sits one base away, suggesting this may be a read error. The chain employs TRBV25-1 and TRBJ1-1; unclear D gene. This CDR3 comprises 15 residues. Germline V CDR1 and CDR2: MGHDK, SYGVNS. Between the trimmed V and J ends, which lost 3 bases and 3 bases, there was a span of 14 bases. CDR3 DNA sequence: TGTGCCAGCAGTGATGCGTTTGTGGAGCACACTGAAGCTTTCTTT. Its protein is CASSDAFVEHTEAFF.

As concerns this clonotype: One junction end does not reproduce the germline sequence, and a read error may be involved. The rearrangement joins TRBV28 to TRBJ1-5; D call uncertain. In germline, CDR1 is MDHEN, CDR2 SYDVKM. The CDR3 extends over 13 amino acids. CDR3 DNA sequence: TGTGACAGCAGTTTAGGTGGCAATCAGCCCCAGCATTTT. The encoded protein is CDSSLGGNQPQHF. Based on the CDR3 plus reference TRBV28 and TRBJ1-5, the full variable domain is DVKVTQSSRYLVKRTGEKVFLECVQDMDHENMFWYRQDPGLGLRLIYFSYDVKMKEKGDIPEGYSVSREKKERFSLILESASTNQTSMYLCDSSLGGNQPQHFGDGTRLSIL.

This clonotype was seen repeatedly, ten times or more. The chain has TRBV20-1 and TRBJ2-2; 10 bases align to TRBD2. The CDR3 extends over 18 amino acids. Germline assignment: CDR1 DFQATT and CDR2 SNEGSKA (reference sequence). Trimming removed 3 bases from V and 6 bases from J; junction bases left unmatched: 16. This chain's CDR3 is CSASDGLAVLLGAGELFF. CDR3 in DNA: TGCAGTGCTAGCGACGGACTAGCGGTGCTACTCGGGGCCGGGGAGCTGTTTTTT.

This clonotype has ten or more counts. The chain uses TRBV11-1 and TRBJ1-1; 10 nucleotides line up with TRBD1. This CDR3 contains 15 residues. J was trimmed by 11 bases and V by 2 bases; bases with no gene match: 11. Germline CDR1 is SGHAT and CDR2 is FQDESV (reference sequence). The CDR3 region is CASSLNGQGGRWAFF. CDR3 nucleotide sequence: TGTGCCAGCAGCTTAAACGGACAGGGGGGACGATGGGCTTTCTTT. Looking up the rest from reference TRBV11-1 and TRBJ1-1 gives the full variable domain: EAEVAQSPRYKITEKSQAVAFWCDPISGHATLYWYRQILGQGPELLVQFQDESVVDDSQLPKDRFSAERLKGVDSTLKIQPAELGDSAMYLCASSLNGQGGRWAFFGQGTRLTVV.

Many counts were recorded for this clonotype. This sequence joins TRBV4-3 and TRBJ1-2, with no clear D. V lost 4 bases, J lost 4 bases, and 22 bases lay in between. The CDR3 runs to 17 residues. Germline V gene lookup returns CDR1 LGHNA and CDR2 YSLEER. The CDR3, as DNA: TGCGCCAGCAGCCCAGCGGCAGGACGTCGAAAGACCTATGGCTACACCTTC. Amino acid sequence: CASSPAAGRRKTYGYTF.

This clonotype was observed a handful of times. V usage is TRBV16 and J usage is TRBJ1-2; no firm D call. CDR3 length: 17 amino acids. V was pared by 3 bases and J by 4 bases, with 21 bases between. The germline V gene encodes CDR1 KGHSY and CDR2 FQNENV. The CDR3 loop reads CASSHKMVVRKTYGYTF. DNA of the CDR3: TGTGCCAGCAGCCATAAAATGGTCGTTAGAAAGACCTATGGCTACACCTTC.

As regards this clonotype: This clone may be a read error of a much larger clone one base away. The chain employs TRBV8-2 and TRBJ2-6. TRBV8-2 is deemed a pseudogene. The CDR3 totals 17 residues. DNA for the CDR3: TGTGGCACGATTACCAGGATAACACAAAGTCGGGCCAACGCCCTGACTTTC. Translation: CGTITRITQSRANALTF.

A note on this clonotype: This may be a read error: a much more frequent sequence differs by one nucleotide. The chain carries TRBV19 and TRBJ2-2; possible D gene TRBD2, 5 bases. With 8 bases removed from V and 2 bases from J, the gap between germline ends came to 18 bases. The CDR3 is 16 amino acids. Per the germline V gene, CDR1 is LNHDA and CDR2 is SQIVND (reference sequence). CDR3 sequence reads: CASHPGAGLNTGELFF. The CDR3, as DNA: TGTGCCAGTCACCCCGGAGCCGGACTTAACACCGGGGAGCTGTTTTTT. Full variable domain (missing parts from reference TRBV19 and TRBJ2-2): DGGITQSPKYLFRKEGQNVTLSCEQNLNHDAMYWYRQDPGQGLRLIYYSQIVNDFQKGDIAEGYSVSREKKESFPLTVTSAQKNPTAFYLCASHPGAGLNTGELFFGEGSRLTVL.

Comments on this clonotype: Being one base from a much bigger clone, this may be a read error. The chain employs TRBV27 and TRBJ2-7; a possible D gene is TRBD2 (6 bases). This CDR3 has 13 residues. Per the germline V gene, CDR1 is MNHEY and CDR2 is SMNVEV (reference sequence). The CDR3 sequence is CTIPGGTSYEQYF. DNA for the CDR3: TGTACCATCCCTGGGGGGACTTCGTACGAGCAGTACTTC.

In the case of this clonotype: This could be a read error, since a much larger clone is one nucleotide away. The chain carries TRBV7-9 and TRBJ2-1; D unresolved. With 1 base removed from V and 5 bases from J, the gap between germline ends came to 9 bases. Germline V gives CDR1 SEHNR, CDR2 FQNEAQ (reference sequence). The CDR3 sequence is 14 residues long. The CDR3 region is CASSLVGRDNEQFF. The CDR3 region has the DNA TGTGCCAGCAGCTTAGTAGGACGGGACAATGAGCAGTTCTTC. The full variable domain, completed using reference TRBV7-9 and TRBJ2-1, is DTGVSQNPRHKITKRGQNVTFRCDPISEHNRLYWYRQTLGQGPEFLTYFQNEAQLEKSRLLSDRFSAERPKGSFSTLEIQRTEQGDSAMYLCASSLVGRDNEQFFGPGTRLTVL.

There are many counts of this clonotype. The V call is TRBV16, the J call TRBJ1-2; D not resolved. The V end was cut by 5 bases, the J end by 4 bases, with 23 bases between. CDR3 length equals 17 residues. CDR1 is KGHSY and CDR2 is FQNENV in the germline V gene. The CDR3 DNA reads TGTGCCAGCAGCATAAAAAGGGTCGTTAGAAAGACCTATGGCTACACCTTC. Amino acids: CASSIKRVVRKTYGYTF.

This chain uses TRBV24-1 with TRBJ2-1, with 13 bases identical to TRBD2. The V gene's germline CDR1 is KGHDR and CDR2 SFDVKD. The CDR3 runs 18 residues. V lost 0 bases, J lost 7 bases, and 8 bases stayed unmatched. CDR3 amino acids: CATSDLTSGGAFKNEQFF. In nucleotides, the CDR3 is TGTGCCACCAGTGATTTGACTAGCGGGGGGGCCTTTAAAAATGAGCAGTTCTTC.

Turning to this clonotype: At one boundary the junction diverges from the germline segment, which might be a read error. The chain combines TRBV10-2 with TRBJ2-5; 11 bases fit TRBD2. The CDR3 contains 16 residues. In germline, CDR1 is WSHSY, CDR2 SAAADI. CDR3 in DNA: TGCGCCAGCAGTGATTTTGGGACTAGCGGCCAAGAGGCCCAGTACTTC. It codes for CASSDFGTSGQEAQYF.

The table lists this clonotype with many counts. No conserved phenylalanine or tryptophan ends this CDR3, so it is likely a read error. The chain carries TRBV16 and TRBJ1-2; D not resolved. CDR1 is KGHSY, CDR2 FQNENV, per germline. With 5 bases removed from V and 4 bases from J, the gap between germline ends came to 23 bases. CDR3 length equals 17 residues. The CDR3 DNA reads TGTGCCAGCAGCGATCGACGGGTCGTTAGAAAGACCTATGGCTACACCCTC. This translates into CASSDRRVVRKTYGYTL.

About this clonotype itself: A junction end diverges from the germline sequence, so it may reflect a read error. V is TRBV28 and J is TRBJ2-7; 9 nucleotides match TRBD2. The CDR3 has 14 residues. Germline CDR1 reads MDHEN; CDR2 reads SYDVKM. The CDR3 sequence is CASRPGTSSCEQYF. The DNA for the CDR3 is TGTGCTAGCAGACCCGGGACTAGCTCCTGCGAGCAGTACTTC.

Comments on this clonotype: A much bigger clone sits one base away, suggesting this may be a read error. This chain's CDR3 is CASSLTAGTGIHGQYF. The CDR3, as DNA: TGTGCCAGCTCACTCACCGCCGGGACAGGGATACACGGGCAGTACTTC. The V call is TRBV18, the J call TRBJ2-4; 9 bases match TRBD1. Germline V lookup: CDR1 KGHSH, CDR2 LQKENI. The CDR3 is 16 residues long. V gave up 4 bases and J gave up 13 bases; unmatched junction bases: 17.

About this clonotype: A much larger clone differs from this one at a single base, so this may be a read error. The CDR3 coding sequence is TGTGCCTGGAGATGGGCGATGAACACTGGAGCTTTCTTT. It translates to CAWRWAMNTGAFF. The V call is TRBV30, the J call TRBJ1-1; no clear D gene. From germline, CDR1 is GTSNPN and CDR2 SVGIG (reference sequence). This CDR3 contains 13 residues. Drawing the rest from reference TRBV30 and TRBJ1-1, the complete variable domain is SQTIHQWPATLVQPVGSPLSLECTVEGTSNPNLYWYRQAAGRGLQLLFYSVGIGQISSEVPQNLSASRPQDRQFILSSKKLLLSDSGFYLCAWRWAMNTGAFFGQGTRLTVV.

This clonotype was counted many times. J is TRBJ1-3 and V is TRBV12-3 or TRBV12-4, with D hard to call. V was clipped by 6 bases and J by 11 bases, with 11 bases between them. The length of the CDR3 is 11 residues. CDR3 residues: CASSSSRAIYF. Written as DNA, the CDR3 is TGTGCCAGCAGCTCCAGCCGGGCCATATATTTT.

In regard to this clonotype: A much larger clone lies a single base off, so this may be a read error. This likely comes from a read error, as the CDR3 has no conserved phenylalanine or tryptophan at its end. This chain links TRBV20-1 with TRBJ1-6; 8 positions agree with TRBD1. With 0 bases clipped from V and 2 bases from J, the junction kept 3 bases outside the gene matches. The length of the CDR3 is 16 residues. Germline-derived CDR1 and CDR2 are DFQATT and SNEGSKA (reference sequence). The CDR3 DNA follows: TGCAGTGCTAGAGATCTACAGGGGGCCTATAATTCACCCCTCCACCTT. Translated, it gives CSARDLQGAYNSPLHL.

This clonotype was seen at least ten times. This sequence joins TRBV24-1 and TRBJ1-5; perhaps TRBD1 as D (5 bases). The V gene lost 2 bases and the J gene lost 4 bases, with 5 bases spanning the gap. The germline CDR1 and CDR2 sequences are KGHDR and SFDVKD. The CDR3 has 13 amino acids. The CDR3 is CATSDWGNQPQHF. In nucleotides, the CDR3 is TGTGCCACCAGTGATTGGGGGAATCAGCCCCAGCATTTT.

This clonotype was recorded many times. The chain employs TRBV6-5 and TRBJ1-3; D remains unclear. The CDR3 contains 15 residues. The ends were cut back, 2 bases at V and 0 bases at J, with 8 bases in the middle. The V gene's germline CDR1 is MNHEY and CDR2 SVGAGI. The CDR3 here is CASSYLGGSGNTIYF. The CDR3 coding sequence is TGTGCCAGCAGTTACCTAGGAGGCTCTGGAAACACCATATATTTT.